This is a list of T cell receptor beta chains from one sample in a study of T cells after yellow fever vaccination. TCRdb reanalysed the 5' RACE reads using MiXCR and keeps one entry per CDR3 protein. This sample has 610,000 or so distinct CDR3 sequences, with 12% found just once. Source: PBMCs, taken on the day of the yellow fever booster vaccination. The receptors come from a man between 25 and 39 years old who received the YFV17D yellow fever vaccine. Both conserved end residues are part of each CDR3. The D gene is left open where the match is weak. The listing skips clone size in some rows; elsewhere it reads once, few, many or a size class.

once | . | TRBJ2-6 | TRBV30 | TGTGCCTGGAGTGCAGGGAGCTCTGGGGCCAACGTCCTGACTTTC | CAWSAGSSGANVLTF
. | . | TRBJ2-1 | TRBV12-3/TRBV12-4 | TGTGCCAGCAGTTTAGGACAGGCATTACAGTTCTTC | CASSLGQALQFF
. | . | TRBJ2-1 | TRBV5-1 | TGCGCCAGCAGCCAGGCAGGGGACCTTACCTACAATGAGCAGTTCTTC | CASSQAGDLTYNEQFF
. | . | TRBJ2-5 | TRBV29-1 | TGCAGCGTTGAAGGGGGGAAAGAGACCCAGTACTTC | CSVEGGKETQYF
many | TRBD2 | TRBJ2-1 | TRBV3-1 | TGTGCCAGCAGCCAAGATCTACTAGCGACCTACAATGAGCAGTTCTTC | CASSQDLLATYNEQFF
. | TRBD2 | TRBJ2-1 | TRBV6-4 | TGTGCCAGCAGTGGGCTAGCGGGAGCAATGGAGCAGTTCTTC | CASSGLAGAMEQFF
. | . | TRBJ1-1 | TRBV7-6 | TGTGCCAGCAGCCCGGTTTTGGAAGCTTTCTTT | CASSPVLEAFF
many | . | TRBJ2-2 | TRBV5-1 | TGCGCCAGCAGCACAGGAGATAACACCGGGGAGCTGTTTTTT | CASSTGDNTGELFF
. | . | TRBJ2-5 | TRBV11-2 | TGTGCCAGCAGCTTCCCCCGGTCTAGCGCCCTCCGCCAAGAGACCCAGTACTTC | CASSFPRSSALRQETQYF
many | . | TRBJ2-7 | TRBV20-1 | TGCAGTGCTAGTGACGGACCAGCCTACGAGCAGTACTTC | CSASDGPAYEQYF
few | . | TRBJ2-2 | TRBV24-1 | TGTGCCACCAGTGATTCAGGCCGTTTTATCACCGGGGAGCTGTTTTTT | CATSDSGRFITGELFF
. | . | TRBJ2-5 | TRBV28 | TGTGCCAGCGGCGGGACATCTATCCAAGAGACCCAGTACTTC | CASGGTSIQETQYF
few | . | TRBJ2-1 | TRBV4-1 | TGCGCCAGCAGCCAAGCAGGGGTAACCTACAATGAGCAGTTCTTC | CASSQAGVTYNEQFF
few | . | TRBJ1-6 | TRBV11-2 | TGTGCCAGCAGCTTACTAACAGGCCGTCTTAGCTCCTATAATTCACCCCTCCACTTT | CASSLLTGRLSSYNSPLHF
few | . | TRBJ1-3 | TRBV20-1 | TGCAGTGCTAGTATAGGGGGAAACACCATATATTTT | CSASIGGNTIYF
few | TRBD1 | TRBJ1-3 | TRBV5-6 | TGTGCCAGCAGCCGGAGTGGACAGGGGTCTGGAAACACCATATATTTT | CASSRSGQGSGNTIYF
few | . | TRBJ2-3 | TRBV15 | TGTGCCACCAGCAGACTGCCCCCCATACAAGGCTCAGATACGCAGTATTTT | CATSRLPPIQGSDTQYF
many | . | TRBJ2-2 | TRBV7-2 | TGTGCCAGCAGCTGGGTTAACACCGGGGAGCTGTTTTTT | CASSWVNTGELFF
. | . | TRBJ2-5 | TRBV20-1 | TGCAGTGCTAGCACGCGGTTGGGGCGAGAGACCCAGTACTTC | CSASTRLGRETQYF
few | TRBD2 | TRBJ2-1 | TRBV20-1 | TGCAGTGCACGGACTAGCGGGAGTAAGTCCTACAATGAGCAGTTCTTC | CSARTSGSKSYNEQFF
. | TRBD2 | TRBJ2-2 | TRBV7-8 | TGTGCCAGCAGCGCCCAGGGACTAGCGGGAGGTACCGGGGAGCTGTTTTTT | CASSAQGLAGGTGELFF
. | . | TRBJ2-5 | TRBV20-1 | TGCAGTGCTGGCCGGGCGACACAAGAGACCCAGTACTTC | CSAGRATQETQYF
. | TRBD1 | TRBJ2-7 | TRBV20-1 | TGCAGTGCTAGACTGACAGGGGTAAACGAGCAGTACTTC | CSARLTGVNEQYF
. | . | TRBJ2-5 | TRBV5-1 | TGCGCCAGCAGCCACACTAAAGAGACCCAGTACTTC | CASSHTKETQYF
. | TRBD2 | TRBJ2-1 | TRBV6-5 | TGTGCCAGCAGTTACTTCCTAGCGGAGTACAATGAGCAGTTCTTC | CASSYFLAEYNEQFF
. | . | TRBJ2-1 | TRBV12-3/TRBV12-4 | TGTGCCAGCAGTTTATCTGGCGGGTACCCCTCCTACAATGAGCAGTTCTTC | CASSLSGGYPSYNEQFF
few | . | TRBJ2-5 | TRBV12-3/TRBV12-4 | TGTGCCAGCAGGCCGGGTCAGGCTAAGACCCAGTACTTC | CASRPGQAKTQYF
. | . | TRBJ2-1 | TRBV29-1 | TGCAGCGTTGAAGATGCCCCTACTCTGGGCGGCAATGAGCAGTTCTTC | CSVEDAPTLGGNEQFF
. | . | TRBJ2-1 | TRBV7-9 | TGTGCCAGCAGCCCCGGCGGGACACAGCAGTTCTTC | CASSPGGTQQFF
. | . | TRBJ1-6 | TRBV6-5 | TGTGCCAGCAGTTACTCGAAGTTCGGTAATTCACCCCTCCACTTT | CASSYSKFGNSPLHF
. | . | TRBJ2-7 | TRBV4-1 | TGCGCCAGCAGCCGCAAGATCGACACGGGCTACGAGCAGTACTTC | CASSRKIDTGYEQYF
. | . | TRBJ2-7 | TRBV21-1 | TGTGCCAGCAGCAAAGGGACAGGGAGAGGAGGGGGGCTGTACTTC | CASSKGTGRGGGLYF
. | TRBD1 | TRBJ2-1 | TRBV20-1 | TGCAGTGCCAAGCCGGGACAGGGCTTACACAATGAGCAGTTCTTC | CSAKPGQGLHNEQFF
many | TRBD1 | TRBJ2-7 | TRBV7-9 | TGTGCCAGCAGCTCATCTCCCGGGACAGGGAGGTCCGAGCAGTACTTC | CASSSSPGTGRSEQYF
. | . | TRBJ2-1 | TRBV19 | TGTGCCAGTAGTACGAGGGCAGGGCCCCCCTCCAATGAGCAGTTCTTC | CASSTRAGPPSNEQFF
. | TRBD2 | TRBJ2-1 | TRBV7-6 | TGTGCCAGCAGCTTAGTTGGCGGGAGGGCCAAGGGCAATGAGCAGTTCTTC | CASSLVGGRAKGNEQFF
many | TRBD1 | TRBJ2-5 | TRBV30 | TGTGCCTGGACCAGAGACAGGGGGGAGACCCAGTACTTC | CAWTRDRGETQYF
. | TRBD2 | TRBJ2-3 | TRBV4-2 | TGTGCCAGCAGCCAAGGTCTCAGGACTAGCGGAGGGGATACGCAGTATTTT | CASSQGLRTSGGDTQYF
few | TRBD1 | TRBJ2-1 | TRBV20-1 | TGCAGTGCTTCTACGGGACAGGGACGCAATGAGCAGTTCTTC | CSASTGQGRNEQFF
. | TRBD1 | TRBJ1-2 | TRBV12-3/TRBV12-4 | TGTGCCAGCAGTCCCACCCCGGGACAGAACTATGGCTACACCTTC | CASSPTPGQNYGYTF
. | . | TRBJ2-1 | TRBV5-6 | TGTGCCAGCAGCTCTCAGCTAGGTGAGCAGTTCTTC | CASSSQLGEQFF
many | . | TRBJ1-3 | TRBV12-3/TRBV12-4 | TGTGCCAGCAGTCGACTGGGTGCGGGGGGAAACACCATATATTTT | CASSRLGAGGNTIYF
few | . | TRBJ2-3 | TRBV7-8 | TGTGCCAGCAGCTCAATGGGGGGGCGCGGAGATACGCAGTATTTT | CASSSMGGRGDTQYF
. | . | TRBJ1-4 | TRBV15 | TGTGCCACCAGCAGAGTATTAGGCACGACAGGTCCTGGAGAAAAACTGTTTTTT | CATSRVLGTTGPGEKLFF
. | TRBD1 | TRBJ2-7 | TRBV7-2 | TGTGCCAGCAGCCATCCCGGGACAGGACAGTACTTC | CASSHPGTGQYF
. | TRBD2 | TRBJ2-7 | TRBV20-1 | TGCAGTGCTAGATCTCCACGGGGGGACGAGCAGTACTTC | CSARSPRGDEQYF
. | . | TRBJ2-2 | TRBV25-1 | TGTGCCAGCAGTGAATTGGTGGCGAACACCGGGGAGCTGTTTTTT | CASSELVANTGELFF
. | . | TRBJ2-5 | TRBV7-7 | TGTGCCAGCAGCTCCCAGGGAGTAGGGGAGACCCAGTACTTC | CASSSQGVGETQYF
few | TRBD2 | TRBJ2-4 | TRBV4-3 | TGCGCCAGCAGCCATAAGGGACTAGCGGGGAGCAAAAACATTCAGTACTTC | CASSHKGLAGSKNIQYF